This T cell receptor (beta chain) was found in a study of blood T cell repertoires in COVID-19. Background on the study: The United States, Italy and Spain were the sources of the acute and convalescent COVID-19 samples.

To note about this clone: Sequence at one end of the junction differs from germline and may be a read error.

Per the authors' pipeline: By means of reference gene primer amplification, nucleated cell counts were estimated. Produced via immunoSEQ multiplex PCR; TCRdb's table is partial and in-frame only. V, J and clone size derive from that table, while D and trimming were established from the DNA sequence. The profile shows about 170,000 clones, more than 65% of them singletons. This CDR3 region has 14 residues. Germline V gene lookup returns CDR1 LNHNV and CDR2 YYDKDF (reference sequence). The chain has TRBV15 and TRBJ2-7; TRBD1 aligns across 8 bases. This TCR was recovered from an elderly woman with active or convalescent COVID-19. Sequencing input: peripheral blood. The CDR3 DNA reads TGTGCCACCAGCAACCCAGGGGGCTCCAACGAGCAGTACTTC. This sequence encodes CATSNPGGSNEQYF.